This TCR beta chain originates from a study of T cell responses to AZD1222 COVID-19 vaccine. Study-wide findings and caveats: Donors in the cohort were predominantly white British and more often female, and clonal diversity was possibly underestimated. Repertoire sampling happened only post peak T cell response. CD4 TCRs covered the whole spike, strongest at regions 160-218 and 743-854. Just 5 or 6 AZD1222 recipients tested seropositive at baseline.

Germline V lookup: CDR1 SGHKS, CDR2 YYEKEE (reference sequence). The CDR3 covers 16 residues. Trimming stripped 1 base from V and 2 bases from J, with 15 bases between. Here immunoSEQ multiplex PCR was the method, and the copy in TCRdb shows in-frame clones only, minus some. This sample has about 160,000 clones, with about 90% found just once. In the case of this clone: Its antigen remains unidentified.

The input for sequencing was peripheral blood, taken 28 days after the second AZD1222 dose. This receptor was obtained from an adult who received the AZD1222 COVID-19 vaccine. This chain links TRBV5-5 with TRBJ1-2; D perhaps matches TRBD1 (5 bases). This chain's CDR3 is CASSLLGEGMNYGYTF. DNA for the CDR3: TGTGCCAGCAGCTTGTTGGGGGAGGGGATGAACTATGGCTACACCTTC.